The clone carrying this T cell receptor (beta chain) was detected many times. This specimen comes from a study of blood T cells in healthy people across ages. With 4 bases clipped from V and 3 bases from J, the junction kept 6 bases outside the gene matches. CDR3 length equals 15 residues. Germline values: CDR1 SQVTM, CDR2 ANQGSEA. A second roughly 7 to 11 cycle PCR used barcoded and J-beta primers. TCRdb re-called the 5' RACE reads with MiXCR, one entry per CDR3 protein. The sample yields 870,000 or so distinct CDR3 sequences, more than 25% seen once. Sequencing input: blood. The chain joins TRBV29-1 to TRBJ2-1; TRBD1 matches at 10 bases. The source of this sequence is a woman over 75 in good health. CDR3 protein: CSVAPGQGHYNEQFF. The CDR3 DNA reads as TGCAGCGTTGCACCGGGACAGGGGCACTACAATGAGCAGTTCTTC.